The 5 T cell receptor beta chains below were found in one sample sequenced in a study of T-cell memory formation after mild COVID-19. TCRdb independently ran MiXCR on the 5' RACE reads; one entry per CDR3 protein. The sample records approximately 270,000 distinct CDR3 sequences, around 16% being singletons. Sequencing used PBMCs or a T cell subset sorted from them (not recorded which). The receptor set was obtained from a man aged 18 to 29 who had mild COVID-19 (a few samples of this study predate the infection). Cell type and time point are not known.

A few counts support this clonotype. The CDR3: CSASPYFEQYV. The CDR3 region has the DNA TGCAGTGCTAGTCCGTATTTCGAGCAGTACGTC. The chain carries TRBV20-1 and TRBJ2-7; D remains ambiguous. Germline V lookup: CDR1 DFQATT, CDR2 SNEGSKA (reference sequence). CDR3 length: 11 amino acids. Trimming shortened V by 3 bases and J by 6 bases, and 9 bases separated the two germline ends.

There are many counts of this clonotype. The V and J genes are TRBV4-1 and TRBJ2-3; weak D call: TRBD1 (6 bases). The CDR3 spans 16 residues. The ends were cut back, 4 bases at V and 1 base at J, with 15 bases in the middle. The V gene's germline CDR1 is MGHRA and CDR2 YSYEKL. Here the CDR3 reads CASSLHQGPGTDTQYF. For the CDR3, the DNA is TGCGCCAGCAGCCTGCATCAGGGGCCTGGCACAGATACGCAGTATTTT.

This clonotype was seen a handful of times. V is TRBV12-3 or TRBV12-4 and J is TRBJ2-3; 9 positions match TRBD2. The CDR3 is made up of 17 amino acids. The J segment lost 4 bases and the V segment lost 5 bases, leaving 13 bases of the junction unmatched. The CDR3 DNA reads as TGTGCCAGCAGTCACCACTGGCGGGGGGGCCTTGCAGATACGCAGTATTTT. Residues: CASSHHWRGGLADTQYF.

The chain is built from TRBV7-3 and TRBJ2-7; D unclear. Looked up from germline, CDR1 is SGHTA and CDR2 is FQGTGA. This CDR3 is built from 13 residues. The V and J ends lost 0 bases and 5 bases respectively, with 8 bases between them. This CDR3 is CASSLTQQDEQYV. The CDR3 coding sequence is TGTGCCAGCAGCTTAACGCAGCAGGACGAGCAGTACGTC.

The genes are TRBV6-5 and TRBJ2-7, with TRBD2 matching 8 bases. The CDR3 runs to 14 residues. The V gene end was trimmed by 2 bases and the J gene end by 6 bases; junction bases not matched to a gene: 6. Germline values: CDR1 MNHEY, CDR2 SVGAGI. The CDR3 coding sequence is TGTGCCAGCAGTTACGCGGGGGGCGGCCTCGAGCAGTACTTC. Translating it yields CASSYAGGGLEQYF.